The text below deals with one TCR beta chain. What this receptor recognizes is not known. The record has no base qualities; no much larger clone is one base away. TCRbeta CDR3 regions were profiled by bias-controlled multiplex PCR amplification of genomic DNA with the immunoSEQ Assay. As for the original processing: The absolute abundance of each unique TCRbeta CDR3 region was quantified after sequences were collapsed and filtered. Two models were used to test differential abundance: a binomial model (Fisher-equivalent) and a beta-binomial model that adds time-dependent variance fitted from healthy donors. Clones with fewer than 5 combined templates were removed, and differential abundance was called for clones with a Benjamini-Hochberg FDR below 0.01. In the beta-binomial model, variance was expressed as a function of the total template count across the two samples, in the form v = (b*log(k)+a)^2. TCRdb's version of the immuneACCESS table is confined to in-frame rearrangements and falls short of the full clone set. An unresolved V gene accounts for under half of the shortfall where checked; the remainder is of unknown origin. The DNA was the basis for D and trimming; V, J and clone size are from that table. The sample table lists over 100,000 clones, approximately 89% of them with a count of one. The ten most abundant clones make up 13% to 15% of the sample.

This entry is derived from a study of identifying expanded T cells in peripheral blood (dated by TCRdb to between 2018 and 2020). With respect to the entire study: Four technical replicates, made by sequencing separate aliquots from the same pool of genomic DNA, were compared pairwise.

Overall study results and their limits: Across all healthy donors, variance in clone template counts between two-week samples was found to increase significantly with total template count. About 1.3 differentially abundant clones were flagged by the binomial model between technical replicates, whereas about 15 and 19 were flagged over two weeks and four weeks, respectively. The authors expected that over much longer intervals, such as months to years, biological variance in healthy repertoires might increase even further. The beta-binomial model significantly reduced the number of clones called differentially abundant and the false-positive rate across all healthy-donor time intervals.

During the collection period, no infections or other immune events were recorded for the healthy donors. Blood repertoires from healthy donors were used as a training cohort for calibrating time-dependent variance in a beta-binomial model of differential abundance of T-cell clones. The training cohort was composed of approximately 10 healthy donors, 3 female and 7 male. On average the donors were 43 years old, and their ages spanned roughly 29 to 64 years. Whole blood from each healthy donor was obtained from a commercial supplier and was collected at three time points roughly 13 days apart. For immunosequencing, genomic DNA was extracted from unsorted whole blood. The germline V gene sets CDR1 to MGHDK and CDR2 to SYGVNS. From V the trimming removes 5 bases and from J it removes 4 bases, while the gene matches leave 7 bases of the junction unaccounted for. The CDR3 contains 15 residues, cysteine and phenylalanine counted. CDR3 DNA is the only sequence kept; it has 45 bases, read in frame from the first base.

Rearrangement joined TRBV25-1 to TRBJ1-4, and 7 bases in between align with TRBD1. The sequence derives from a person aged 18 to 70 in good health. The material sequenced was blood. The bases are TGTGCCAGCAGTACTCCAGGGGGACATAATGAAAAACTGTTTTTT. Its protein reads: CASSTPGGHNEKLFF.